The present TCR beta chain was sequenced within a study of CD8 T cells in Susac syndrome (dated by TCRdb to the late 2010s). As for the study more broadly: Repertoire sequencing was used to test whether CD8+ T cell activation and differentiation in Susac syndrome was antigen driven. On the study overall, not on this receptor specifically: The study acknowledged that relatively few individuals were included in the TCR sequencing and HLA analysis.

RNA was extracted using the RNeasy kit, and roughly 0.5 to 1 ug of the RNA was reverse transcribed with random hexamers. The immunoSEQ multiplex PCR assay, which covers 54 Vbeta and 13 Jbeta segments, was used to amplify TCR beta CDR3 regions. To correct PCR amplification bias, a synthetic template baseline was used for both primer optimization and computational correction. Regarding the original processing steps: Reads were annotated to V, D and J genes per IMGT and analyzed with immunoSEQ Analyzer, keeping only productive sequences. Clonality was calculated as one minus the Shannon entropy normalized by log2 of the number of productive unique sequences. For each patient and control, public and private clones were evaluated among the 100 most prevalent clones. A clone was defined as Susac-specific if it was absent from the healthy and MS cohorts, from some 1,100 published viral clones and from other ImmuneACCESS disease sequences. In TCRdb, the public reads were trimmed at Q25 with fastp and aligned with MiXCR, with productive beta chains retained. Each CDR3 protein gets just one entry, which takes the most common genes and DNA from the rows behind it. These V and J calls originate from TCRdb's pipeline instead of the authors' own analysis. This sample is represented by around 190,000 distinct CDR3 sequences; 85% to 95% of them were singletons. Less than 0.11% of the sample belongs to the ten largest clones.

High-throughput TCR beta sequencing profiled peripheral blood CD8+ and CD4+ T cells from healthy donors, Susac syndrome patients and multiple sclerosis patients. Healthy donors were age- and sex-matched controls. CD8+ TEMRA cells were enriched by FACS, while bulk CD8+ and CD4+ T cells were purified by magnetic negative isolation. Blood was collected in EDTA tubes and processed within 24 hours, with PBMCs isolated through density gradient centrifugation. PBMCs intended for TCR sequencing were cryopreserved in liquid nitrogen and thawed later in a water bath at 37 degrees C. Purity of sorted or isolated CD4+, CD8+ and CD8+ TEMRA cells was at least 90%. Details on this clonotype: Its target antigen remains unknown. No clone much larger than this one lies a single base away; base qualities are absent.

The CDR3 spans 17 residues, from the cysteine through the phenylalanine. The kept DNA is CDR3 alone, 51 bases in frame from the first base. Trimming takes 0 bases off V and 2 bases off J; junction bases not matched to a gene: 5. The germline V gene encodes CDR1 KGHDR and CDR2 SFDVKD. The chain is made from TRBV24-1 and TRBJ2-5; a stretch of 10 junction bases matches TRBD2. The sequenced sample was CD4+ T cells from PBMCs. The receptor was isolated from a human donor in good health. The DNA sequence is TGTGCCACCAGTGATTTGCGAGCTAGCGGGAGTCAAGAGACCCAGTACTTC. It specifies CATSDLRASGSQETQYF.